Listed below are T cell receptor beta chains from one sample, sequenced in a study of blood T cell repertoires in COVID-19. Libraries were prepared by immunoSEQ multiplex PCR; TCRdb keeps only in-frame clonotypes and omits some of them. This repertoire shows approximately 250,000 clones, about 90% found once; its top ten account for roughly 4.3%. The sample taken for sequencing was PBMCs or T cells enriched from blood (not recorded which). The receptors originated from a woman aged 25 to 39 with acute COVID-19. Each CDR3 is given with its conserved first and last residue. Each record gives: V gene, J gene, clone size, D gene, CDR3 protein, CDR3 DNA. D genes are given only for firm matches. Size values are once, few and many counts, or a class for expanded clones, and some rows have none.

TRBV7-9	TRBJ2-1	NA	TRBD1	CASRTGQYNEQFF	TGTGCCAGCAGGACGGGACAGTACAATGAGCAGTTCTTC
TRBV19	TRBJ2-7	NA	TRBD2	CASSMGLAGIPYEQYF	TGTGCCAGTAGTATGGGACTAGCGGGCATACCCTACGAGCAGTACTTC
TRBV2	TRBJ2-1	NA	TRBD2	CASSEEALAGGMNEQFF	TGTGCCAGCAGTGAAGAAGCGTTAGCGGGAGGTATGAATGAGCAGTTCTTC
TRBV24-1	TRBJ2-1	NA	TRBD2	CATSGTSGRGNNEQFF	TGTGCCACCAGCGGGACTAGCGGGAGGGGAAACAATGAGCAGTTCTTC
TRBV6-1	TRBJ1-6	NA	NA	CASSEWREGGSPLHF	TGTGCCAGCAGTGAATGGAGGGAGGGAGGCTCACCCCTCCACTTT
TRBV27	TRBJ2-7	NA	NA	CASSHLEGETYEQYF	TGTGCCAGCAGTCACCTCGAGGGGGAGACCTACGAGCAGTACTTC
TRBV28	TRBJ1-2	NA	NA	CASKLGADYGYTF	TGTGCCAGCAAGTTGGGGGCGGACTATGGCTACACCTTC
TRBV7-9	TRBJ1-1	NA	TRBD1	CASSLRQGEGDTEAFF	TGTGCCAGCAGCCTTCGACAGGGGGAGGGGGACACTGAAGCTTTCTTT
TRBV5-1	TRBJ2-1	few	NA	CASREQTGNNEQFF	TGCGCCAGCAGAGAACAGACAGGCAACAATGAGCAGTTCTTC
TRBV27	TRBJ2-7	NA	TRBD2	CASSQTSGSIYEQYF	TGTGCCAGCAGTCAGACTAGCGGGAGTATCTACGAGCAGTACTTC